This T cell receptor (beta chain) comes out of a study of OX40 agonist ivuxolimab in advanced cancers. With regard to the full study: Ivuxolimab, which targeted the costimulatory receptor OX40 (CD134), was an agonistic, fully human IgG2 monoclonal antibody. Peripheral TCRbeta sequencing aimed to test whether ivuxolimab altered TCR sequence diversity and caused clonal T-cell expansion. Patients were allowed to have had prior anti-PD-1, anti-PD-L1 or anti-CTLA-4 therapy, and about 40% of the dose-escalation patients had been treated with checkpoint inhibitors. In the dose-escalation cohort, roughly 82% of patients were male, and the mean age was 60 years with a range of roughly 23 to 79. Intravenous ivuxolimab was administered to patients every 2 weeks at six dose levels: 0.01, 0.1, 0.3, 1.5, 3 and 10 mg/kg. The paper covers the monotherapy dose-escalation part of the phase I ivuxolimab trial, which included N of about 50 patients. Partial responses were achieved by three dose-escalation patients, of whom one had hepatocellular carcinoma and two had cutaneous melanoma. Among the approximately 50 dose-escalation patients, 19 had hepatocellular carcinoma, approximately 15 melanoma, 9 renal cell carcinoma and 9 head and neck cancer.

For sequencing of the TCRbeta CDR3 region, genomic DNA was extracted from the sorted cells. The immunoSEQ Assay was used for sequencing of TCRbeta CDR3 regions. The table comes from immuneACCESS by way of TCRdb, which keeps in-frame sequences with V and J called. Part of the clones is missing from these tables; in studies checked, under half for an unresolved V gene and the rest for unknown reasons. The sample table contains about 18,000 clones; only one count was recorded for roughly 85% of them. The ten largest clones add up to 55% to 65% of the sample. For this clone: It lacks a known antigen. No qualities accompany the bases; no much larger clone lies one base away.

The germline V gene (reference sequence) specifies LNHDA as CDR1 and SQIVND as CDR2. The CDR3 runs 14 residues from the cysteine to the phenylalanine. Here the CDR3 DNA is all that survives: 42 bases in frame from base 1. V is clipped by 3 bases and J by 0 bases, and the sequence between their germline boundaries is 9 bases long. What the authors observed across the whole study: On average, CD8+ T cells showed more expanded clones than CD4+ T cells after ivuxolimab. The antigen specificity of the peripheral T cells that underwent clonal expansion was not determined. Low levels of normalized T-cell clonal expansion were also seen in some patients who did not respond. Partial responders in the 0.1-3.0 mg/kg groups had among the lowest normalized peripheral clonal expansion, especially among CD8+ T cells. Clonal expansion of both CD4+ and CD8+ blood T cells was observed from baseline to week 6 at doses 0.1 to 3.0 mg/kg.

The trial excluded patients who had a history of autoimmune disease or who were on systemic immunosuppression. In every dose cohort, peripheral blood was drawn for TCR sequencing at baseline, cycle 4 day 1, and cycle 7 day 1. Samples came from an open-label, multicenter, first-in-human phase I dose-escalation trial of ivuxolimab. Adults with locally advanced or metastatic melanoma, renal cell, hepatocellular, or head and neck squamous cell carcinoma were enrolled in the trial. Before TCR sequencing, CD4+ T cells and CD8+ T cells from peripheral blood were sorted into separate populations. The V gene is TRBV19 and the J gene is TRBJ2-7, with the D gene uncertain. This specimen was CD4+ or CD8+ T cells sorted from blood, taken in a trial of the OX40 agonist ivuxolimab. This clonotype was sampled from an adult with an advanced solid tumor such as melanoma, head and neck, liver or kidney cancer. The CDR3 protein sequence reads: CASSISDGSYEQYF. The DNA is TGTGCCAGTAGTATTTCAGACGGCTCCTACGAGCAGTACTTC.